The following is a TCR beta chain sequence with its context. These data originate in a study of blood T cell repertoires in COVID-19. V lost 3 bases, J lost 2 bases, and 5 bases stayed unmatched. The CDR3 contains 16 residues. CDR1 LNHDA and CDR2 SQIVND come from the germline V gene (reference sequence). Produced via immunoSEQ multiplex PCR; TCRdb's table is partial and in-frame only. The sample includes approximately 140,000 clones, 84% of them seen just once. Sequenced: PBMCs or T cells enriched from blood (not recorded which). The receptor comes from a woman between 50 and 59 years old who had been exposed to COVID-19. V is TRBV19 and J is TRBJ2-7; 12 bases are a match to TRBD2. CDR3 in amino acids: CASSIRLAGVPYEQYF. CDR3 in DNA: TGTGCCAGTAGTATCCGACTAGCGGGGGTACCCTACGAGCAGTACTTC.